This T cell receptor (beta chain) was identified in a study of tumor and adjacent non-tumor tissue in lung cancer. Overall study context: Aged roughly 31 to 76 years, patients included roughly 10 men and 4 to 6 women with stage I to III disease.

A modified ARM-PCR protocol with three rounds of nested PCR amplified TCRbeta. TCRdb processed the multiplex PCR reads anew with MiXCR; each CDR3 protein has one entry. This sample has 40,000 to 50,000 distinct CDR3 sequences, with roughly 60% found just once. From germline, CDR1 is SQVTM and CDR2 ANQGSEA. The CDR3 consists of 15 residues. Concerning this clonotype itself: The junction shows a germline mismatch at one end, possibly a read error.

The template was RNA from unsorted bulk tissue. More than 3 cm separated this lung sample from the edge of the tumor. Chemotherapy-naive patients with new lung cancer underwent thoracic surgery in China, August–late 2014. The receptor's source is a woman aged 70 to 79 with non-small cell lung cancer. The sequenced sample consisted of distant non-tumor lung tissue. This chain links TRBV29-1 with TRBJ2-7, with TRBD1 as a possible D gene (6 bases). In nucleotides, the CDR3 is TGCGGCGTTGGAAAGGGACAAGGAGAGGCCTACGAGCAGTACTTC. It translates to CGVGKGQGEAYEQYF.